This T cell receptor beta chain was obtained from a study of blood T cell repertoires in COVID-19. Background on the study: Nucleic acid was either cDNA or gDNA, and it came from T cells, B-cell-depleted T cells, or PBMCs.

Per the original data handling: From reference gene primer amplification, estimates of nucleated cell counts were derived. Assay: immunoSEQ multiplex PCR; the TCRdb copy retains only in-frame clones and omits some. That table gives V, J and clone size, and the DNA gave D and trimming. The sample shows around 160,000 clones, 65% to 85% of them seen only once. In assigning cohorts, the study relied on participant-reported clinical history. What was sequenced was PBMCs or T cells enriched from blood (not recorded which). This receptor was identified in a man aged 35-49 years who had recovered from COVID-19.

The DNA of the CDR3 is TGTGCCAGCAGGAATTTGGGACTAGCAACAGATACGCAGTATTTT. This encodes CASRNLGLATDTQYF. V and J are TRBV2 and TRBJ2-3; 9 bases align to TRBD2. The V and J ends lost 6 bases and 3 bases, in that order; junction bases with no gene match: 7. Germline-derived CDR1 and CDR2 are SNHLY and FYNNEI. The CDR3 sequence is 15 residues long.